This T cell receptor beta chain was profiled in a study of blood T cell repertoires in COVID-19. Overall study context: COVID-19 samples from acute and convalescent phases originated in the United States, Italy and Spain. The analysed material was cDNA or gDNA that came from T cells, B-cell-depleted T cells, or PBMCs.

Authors' methods: Nucleated cell number was recorded as an estimate derived from reference gene primer amplification. TCRdb's copy holds only in-frame clones and misses some; the assay was immunoSEQ multiplex PCR. V and J calls and clone size follow that table, whereas D and trimming were derived from the DNA. Here the sample spans roughly 94,000 clones, 84% being singletons. The sample holds one count of this clone. Germline lookup yields CDR1 MNHEY and CDR2 SMNVEV (reference sequence). Germline trimming cut 8 bases from V and 4 bases from J; bases unmatched to any gene: 8. The CDR3 extends over 13 amino acids.

The sequenced sample consisted of peripheral blood. This sequence was found in a man aged 60 to 75 with acute or convalescent COVID-19. V and J are TRBV27 and TRBJ2-7; 7 bases align to TRBD1. For the CDR3, the DNA is TGTGCCAGCGGCCGGGACAGTCTGTACGAGCAGTACTTC. Its translation is CASGRDSLYEQYF.